The 21 T cell receptor beta chains reported below all come from one sample, sequenced in a study of T-cell memory formation after mild COVID-19. Via MiXCR, TCRdb re-called the 5' RACE reads, giving one row per CDR3 protein. The sample lists a few hundred thousand distinct CDR3 sequences, 20% to 25% seen once, with around 20% in the top ten. The sample comprised PBMCs or a T cell subset sorted from them (not recorded which). These TCRs come from a young man who had mild COVID-19 (a few samples of this study predate the infection). Cell type and time point are not known.

This clonotype was detected only a few times. The CDR3 nucleotides read TGCAGTGCTAGATTACTTGGGGACCTCACAGATACGCAGTATTTT. This encodes CSARLLGDLTDTQYF. The chain recombines TRBV20-1 with TRBJ2-3, with D perhaps being TRBD1 or TRBD2 (5 bases each). The CDR3 is 15 amino acids. V was clipped by 2 bases and J by 2 bases, with 14 bases between them. Germline V gene sequence: CDR1 DFQATT, CDR2 SNEGSKA (reference sequence).

This chain connects TRBV7-2 to TRBJ1-1; 7 nucleotides align to TRBD1. CDR3 length: 14 residues. The ends lost 4 bases at V and 11 bases at J; junction bases unmatched: 13. Germline assignment: CDR1 SGHTA and CDR2 FQGNSA. In nucleotides, the CDR3 is TGTGCCAGCAGCTCGTCCCGGGACAGCATGTTTGCTTTCTTT. Its protein is CASSSSRDSMFAFF.

This clonotype was counted a few times. The rearrangement links TRBV6-5 to TRBJ1-1; D is unclear. The V gene lost 5 bases and the J gene lost 7 bases, with 14 bases spanning the gap. Looked up from germline, CDR1 is MNHEY and CDR2 is SVGAGI. The CDR3 runs to 13 residues. The CDR3 coding sequence is TGTGCCAGCAGTCCCCCGGGAAGCCTTGAAGCTTTCTTT. Translated, it gives CASSPPGSLEAFF.

This clonotype was seen at least ten times. The CDR3 DNA follows: TGCGCCAGCAGCCAGGGGTCTTTGAACACTGAAGCTTTCTTT. Protein sequence: CASSQGSLNTEAFF. V and J are TRBV4-1 and TRBJ1-1; no reliable D call. CDR3 length equals 14 residues. V was shortened by 3 bases and J by 0 bases, with 8 bases between the two germline ends. CDR1 MGHRA and CDR2 YSYEKL come from the germline V gene.

The table lists this clonotype with a few counts. The V call is TRBV24-1, the J call TRBJ1-4, with 7 positions matching TRBD1. Germline V gene data show CDR1 as KGHDR and CDR2 as SFDVKD. This CDR3 contains 15 residues. V was pared by 3 bases and J by 6 bases, with 6 bases of the junction left unmatched. The DNA of the CDR3 is TGTGCCACCAGTGATCCTAGTACAGGGGATGAAAAACTGTTTTTT. Its translation: CATSDPSTGDEKLFF.

A few counts support this clonotype. V gene TRBV7-8 combines with J gene TRBJ2-4, with D perhaps matching TRBD2 (6 bases). The CDR3 runs 15 residues. Trimming took 1 base from V and 7 from J, leaving 14 bases between them. Germline V gene lookup returns CDR1 SGHVS and CDR2 FQNEAQ. The DNA for the CDR3 is TGTGCCAGCAGCTTAGGGGGGGAGGTGGGGAACATTCAGTACTTC. The encoded protein is CASSLGGEVGNIQYF. Full variable domain (remainder filled in from reference TRBV7-8 and TRBJ2-4): GAGVSQSPRYKVAKRGQDVALRCDPISGHVSLFWYQQALGQGPEFLTYFQNEAQLDKSGLPSDRFFAERPEGSVSTLKIQRTQQEDSAVYLCASSLGGEVGNIQYFGAGTRLSVL.

The J gene is TRBJ2-3, the V gene TRBV27; 13 positions agree with TRBD2. Germline CDR1 is MNHEY and CDR2 is SMNVEV (reference sequence). After removal of 6 bases from V and 3 bases from J, the junction contained 6 bases not matched to a gene. CDR3 length equals 16 residues. The CDR3 sequence: CASSALTSGGTDTQYF. As DNA, the CDR3 is TGTGCCAGCAGCGCCCTGACTAGCGGGGGGACAGATACGCAGTATTTT.

This clonotype appeared a few times. The rearrangement joins TRBV5-6 to TRBJ2-3, with D unresolved. Trimming left V 3 bases short and J 6 bases short, with 11 bases between. The CDR3 has 13 residues. Germline CDR1 is SGHDT and CDR2 is YYEEEE. CDR3 region: CASSSSSLDTQYF. Written as DNA, the CDR3 is TGTGCCAGCAGCTCCTCCTCTTTGGATACGCAGTATTTT. The full variable domain, in which reference TRBV5-6 and TRBJ2-3 provide the parts outside the CDR3, is DAGVTQSPTHLIKTRGQQVTLRCSPKSGHDTVSWYQQALGQGPQFIFQYYEEEERQRGNFPDRFSGHQFPNYSSELNVNALLLGDSALYLCASSSSSLDTQYFGPGTRLTVL.

In this sample, this clonotype turned up a few times. The genes are TRBV11-2 and TRBJ1-2; 9 bases are a match to TRBD1. V was pared by 5 bases and J by 7 bases, with 8 bases of the junction left unmatched. Germline CDR1 is SGHAT and CDR2 is FQNNGV. The CDR3 is made up of 14 amino acids. The CDR3 DNA sequence: TGTGCCAGCAGCCAACCGGGACAGGGTTTTGGCTACACCTTC. Translated: CASSQPGQGFGYTF.

The chain couples TRBV7-9 to TRBJ1-2; D possibly corresponds to TRBD1 (5 bases). Germline values: CDR1 SEHNR, CDR2 FQNEAQ (reference sequence). The CDR3 is 15 amino acids. V lost 5 bases to trimming and J lost 3 bases, with 16 bases between them. The CDR3 DNA reads as TGTGCCAGCAGCCCGGGCGGGGCCACCGACTATGGCTACACCTTC. Protein sequence: CASSPGGATDYGYTF.

This chain joins TRBV27 and TRBJ1-2; 7 nucleotides match TRBD1. Germline V CDR1 and CDR2: MNHEY, SMNVEV (reference sequence). V dropped 3 bases and J dropped 6; count of bases not matched to a gene: 4. This CDR3 is built from 13 residues. In DNA form, the CDR3 reads TGTGCCAGCAGTTTCGGCAGGGGGAATGGCTACACCTTC. Amino acids: CASSFGRGNGYTF.

The sample holds a few counts of this clonotype. The J gene is TRBJ2-7, the V gene TRBV19; tentatively, D is TRBD1 (5 bases). V shed 5 bases and J shed 6 bases, with 11 bases lying between them. Per the germline V gene, CDR1 is LNHDA and CDR2 is SQIVND (reference sequence). There are 12 residues in the CDR3. CDR3 DNA: TGTGCCAGTAGTCCAGGGATTGCCGAGCAGTACTTC. Residues: CASSPGIAEQYF.

The CDR3 coding sequence is TGTGCCAGCAGCCAAAAGGGCCCAAGACTTAGGGGGGAAGCTTTCTTT. Its protein is CASSQKGPRLRGEAFF. The rearrangement uses TRBV14 and TRBJ1-1; a weak D match, TRBD1 (6 bases). The CDR3 totals 16 residues. V was pared by 2 bases and J by 8 bases, with 21 bases between. Germline loops: CDR1 SGHDN, CDR2 FVKESK.

V usage is TRBV29-1 and J usage is TRBJ2-1; the D is unclear. The CDR3 is 11 amino acids. V was cut by 6 bases and J by 3 bases, with 6 bases left in between. Germline lookup yields CDR1 SQVTM and CDR2 ANQGSEA. The CDR3 DNA sequence: TGCAGCGTACTTATCTACAATGAGCAGTTCTTC. Translated, it gives CSVLIYNEQFF.

At least ten counts were recorded for this clonotype. The chain couples TRBV10-3 to TRBJ2-5; TRBD2 aligns across 9 bases. This CDR3 has 15 residues. Germline assignment: CDR1 ENHRY and CDR2 SYGVKD. Trimming cost V 3 bases and J 5 bases; bases outside gene matches: 7. In nucleotides, the CDR3 is TGTGCCATCAGTGAAGGCGGGGGGGCCCGTGAGACCCAGTACTTC. It translates to CAISEGGGARETQYF.

The genes are TRBV15 and TRBJ2-3; 7 nucleotides agree with TRBD1. CDR3 length: 13 amino acids. V was pared by 3 bases and J by 10 bases, with 7 bases of the junction left unmatched. Germline lookup yields CDR1 LNHNV and CDR2 YYDKDF (reference sequence). CDR3 in DNA: TGTGCCACCAGCAGTGACAGGGCGGATGCGCAGTATTTT. This translates into CATSSDRADAQYF.

This clonotype was recorded a few times. The rearrangement joins TRBV7-9 to TRBJ2-4; TRBD1 aligns across 8 bases. Losses at the gene ends were 5 bases for V and 8 bases for J; bases not matched to a gene: 8. Germline V gives CDR1 SEHNR, CDR2 FQNEAQ (reference sequence). This CDR3 contains 14 residues. CDR3 coding DNA: TGTGCCAGCAGCGCTTACAGGGGGGAAGACATTCAGTACTTC. It encodes CASSAYRGEDIQYF.

This clonotype has just a few counts. The rearrangement joins TRBV4-3 to TRBJ2-7; TRBD1 or TRBD2 may be the D gene (5 bases each). Trimming cost V 0 bases and J 4 bases, with 13 bases left between them. Germline lookup yields CDR1 LGHNA and CDR2 YSLEER. The CDR3 sequence is 15 residues long. Here the CDR3 DNA reads TGCGCCAGCAGCCAAGATCCCCAGGGACGGTACGAGCAGTACTTC. Translation gives CASSQDPQGRYEQYF.

This sequence joins TRBV12-3 or TRBV12-4 and TRBJ2-1; 8 bases line up with TRBD1. V lost 4 bases and J lost 5; bases outside the gene matches: 4. The CDR3 covers 14 residues. The CDR3 region has the DNA TGTGCCAGCAGTTCGGGACAGGAGGACAATGAGCAGTTCTTC. This gives the protein CASSSGQEDNEQFF.

There are many counts of this clonotype. This chain connects TRBV12-3 or TRBV12-4 to TRBJ2-5; TRBD2 is a possible D gene (6 bases). The CDR3 runs to 13 residues. Deletions cut 2 bases from V and 7 bases from J, with 11 bases between. The CDR3 nucleotides are TGTGCCAGCAGTTTACTTTTGGGGGGGACCCAGTACTTC. The encoded protein is CASSLLLGGTQYF.

This clonotype turned up a few times. The chain carries TRBV7-6 and TRBJ2-3; no clear D. The CDR3 has 14 amino acids. The V end lost 1 base, the J end lost 4 bases, and 9 bases lay between the germline ends. Per the germline V gene, CDR1 is SGHVS and CDR2 is FNYEAQ. The CDR3 nucleotides are TGTGCCAGCAGCTTAGGTCCCACCTCAGATACGCAGTATTTT. Amino acid sequence: CASSLGPTSDTQYF.